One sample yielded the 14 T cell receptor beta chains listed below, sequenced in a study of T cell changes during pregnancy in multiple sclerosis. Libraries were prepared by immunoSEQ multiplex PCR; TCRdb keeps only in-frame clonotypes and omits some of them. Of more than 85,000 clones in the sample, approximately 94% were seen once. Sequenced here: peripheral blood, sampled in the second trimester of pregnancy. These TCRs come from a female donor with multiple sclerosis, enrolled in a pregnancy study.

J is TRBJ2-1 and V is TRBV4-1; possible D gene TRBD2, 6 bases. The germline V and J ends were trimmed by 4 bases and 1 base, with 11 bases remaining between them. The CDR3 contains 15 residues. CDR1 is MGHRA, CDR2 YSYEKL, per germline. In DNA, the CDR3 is TGCGCCAGCAGCCCGGAGGGCGGGTCCTACAATGAGCAGTTCTTC. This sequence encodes CASSPEGGSYNEQFF.

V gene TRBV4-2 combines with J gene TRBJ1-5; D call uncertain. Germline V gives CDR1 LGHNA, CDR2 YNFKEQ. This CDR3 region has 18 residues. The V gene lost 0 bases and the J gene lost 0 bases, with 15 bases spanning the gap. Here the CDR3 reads CASSQDPSNYHSNQPQHF. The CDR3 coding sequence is TGTGCCAGCAGCCAAGATCCGTCGAACTACCATAGCAATCAGCCCCAGCATTTT.

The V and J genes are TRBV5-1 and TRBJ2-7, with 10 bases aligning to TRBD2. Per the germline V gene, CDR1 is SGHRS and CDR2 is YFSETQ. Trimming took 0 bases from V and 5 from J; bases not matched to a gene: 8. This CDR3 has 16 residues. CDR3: CASSLAVGTSDNEQYF. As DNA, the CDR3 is TGCGCCAGCAGCTTGGCCGTCGGGACTAGCGATAACGAGCAGTACTTC.

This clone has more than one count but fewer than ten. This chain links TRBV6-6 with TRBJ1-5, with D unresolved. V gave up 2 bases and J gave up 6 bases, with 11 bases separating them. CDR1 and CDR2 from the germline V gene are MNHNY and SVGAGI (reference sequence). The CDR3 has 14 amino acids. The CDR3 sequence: CASSYVSGGQPQHF. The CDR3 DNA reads TGTGCCAGCAGTTACGTCTCGGGAGGTCAGCCCCAGCATTTT.

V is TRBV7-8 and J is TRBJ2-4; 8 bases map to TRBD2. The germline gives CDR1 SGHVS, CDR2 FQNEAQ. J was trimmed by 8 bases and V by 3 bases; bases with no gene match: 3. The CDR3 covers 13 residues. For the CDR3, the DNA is TGTGCCAGCAGCTTTCTCGGGGGGGACATTCAGTACTTC. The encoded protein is CASSFLGGDIQYF.

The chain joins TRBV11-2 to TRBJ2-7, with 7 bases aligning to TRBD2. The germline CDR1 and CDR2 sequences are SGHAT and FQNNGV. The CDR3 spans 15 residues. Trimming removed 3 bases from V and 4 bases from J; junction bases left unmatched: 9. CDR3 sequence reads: CASSFSPGLQYEQYF. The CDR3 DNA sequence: TGTGCCAGCAGCTTCTCTCCGGGACTACAATACGAGCAGTACTTC.

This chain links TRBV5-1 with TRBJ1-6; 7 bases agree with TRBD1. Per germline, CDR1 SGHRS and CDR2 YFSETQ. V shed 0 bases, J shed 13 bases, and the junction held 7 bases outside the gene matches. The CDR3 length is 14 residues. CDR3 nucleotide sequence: TGCGCCAGCAGCTTGGGTACAGGGGTGATTCCCCTCCACTTT. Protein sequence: CASSLGTGVIPLHF.

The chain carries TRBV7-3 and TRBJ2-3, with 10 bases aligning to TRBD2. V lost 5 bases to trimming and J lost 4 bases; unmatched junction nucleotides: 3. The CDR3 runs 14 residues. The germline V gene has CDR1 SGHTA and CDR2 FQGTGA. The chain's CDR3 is CASSPGLAADTQYF. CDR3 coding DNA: TGTGCCAGCAGCCCCGGACTAGCGGCAGATACGCAGTATTTT.

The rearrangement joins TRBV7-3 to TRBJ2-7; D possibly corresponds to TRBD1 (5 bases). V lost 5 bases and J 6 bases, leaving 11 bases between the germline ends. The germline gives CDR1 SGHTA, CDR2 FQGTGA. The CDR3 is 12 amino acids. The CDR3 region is CASSAQGGEQYF. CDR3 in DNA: TGTGCCAGCAGCGCTCAGGGCGGCGAGCAGTACTTC.

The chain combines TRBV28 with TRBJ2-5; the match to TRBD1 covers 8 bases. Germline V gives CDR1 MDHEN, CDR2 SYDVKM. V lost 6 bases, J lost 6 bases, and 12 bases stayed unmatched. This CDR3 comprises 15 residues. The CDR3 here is CASRPRTGPAKTQYF. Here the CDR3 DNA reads TGTGCCAGCAGACCTAGGACAGGGCCGGCGAAGACCCAGTACTTC.

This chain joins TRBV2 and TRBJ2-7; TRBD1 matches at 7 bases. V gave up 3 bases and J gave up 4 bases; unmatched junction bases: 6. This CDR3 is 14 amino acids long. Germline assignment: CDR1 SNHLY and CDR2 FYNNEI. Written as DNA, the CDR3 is TGTGCCAGCAGTGAGGACAGGTGGGGGTACGAGCAGTACTTC. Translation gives CASSEDRWGYEQYF. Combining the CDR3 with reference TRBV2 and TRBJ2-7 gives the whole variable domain EPEVTQTPSHQVTQMGQEVILRCVPISNHLYFYWYRQILGQKVEFLVSFYNNEISEKSEIFDDQFSVERPDGSNFTLKIRSTKLEDSAMYFCASSEDRWGYEQYFGPGTRLTVT.

CDR3 amino acids: CASQRDYTGELFF. The CDR3 region has the DNA TGTGCCAGCCAGCGGGACTACACCGGGGAGCTGTTTTTT. The rearrangement uses TRBV2 and TRBJ2-2; 7 nucleotides agree with TRBD2. V shed 8 bases and J 3 bases; nucleotides not matched to a gene: 3. Germline V gene sequence: CDR1 SNHLY, CDR2 FYNNEI. CDR3 size: 13 residues.

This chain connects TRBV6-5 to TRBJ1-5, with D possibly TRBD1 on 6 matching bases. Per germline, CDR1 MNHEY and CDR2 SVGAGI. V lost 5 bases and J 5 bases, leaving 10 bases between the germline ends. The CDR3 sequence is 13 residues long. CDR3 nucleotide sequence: TGTGCCAGCAGTCCAGGGGAGCATCAGCCCCAGCATTTT. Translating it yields CASSPGEHQPQHF.

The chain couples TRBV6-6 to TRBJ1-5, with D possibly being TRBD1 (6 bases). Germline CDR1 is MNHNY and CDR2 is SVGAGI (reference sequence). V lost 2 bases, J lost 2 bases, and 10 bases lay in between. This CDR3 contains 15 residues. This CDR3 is CASSYGRGGNQPQHF. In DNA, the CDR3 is TGTGCCAGCAGTTACGGCAGGGGTGGCAATCAGCCCCAGCATTTT.